The clone carrying this TCR beta chain was seen only a few times. This specimen comes from a study of patients and donors after allogeneic stem cell transplantation. The CDR3 loop spans 15 amino acids. The germline gives CDR1 LNHDA, CDR2 SQIVND (reference sequence). Unmatched junction bases numbered 12, after V lost 8 bases and J lost 6 bases. TCRdb re-analysed the RT-PCR reads in MiXCR, keeping a single row per CDR3 protein. The sample has approximately 38,000 distinct CDR3 sequences; roughly 30% are singletons. The sequence was collected from a human donor who was either an allogeneic HSCT recipient or a stem cell or donor lymphocyte infusion donor (not recorded which). It is not recorded whose cells these are; they may come from a transplant donor. The chain uses TRBV19 and TRBJ1-5; 8 nucleotides line up with TRBD1. The material sequenced was blood, either unsorted or a sorted T cell fraction (not recorded which). CDR3 bases: TGTGCCAGTCGTCTCGGCACAGGGGGGAGTCAGCCCCAGCATTTT. Its protein product is CASRLGTGGSQPQHF.